A selection of T cell receptor beta chains follows, all from one sample in a study of cytomegalovirus exposure and HLA in healthy donors. Profiling relied on immunoSEQ multiplex PCR, and the TCRdb table lists in-frame clones only, not all of them. The repertoire holds a few hundred thousand clones, with approximately 81% as singletons. The sequenced sample consisted of PBMCs. The receptors were sampled from a woman aged 60-75 years in good health and CMV-seropositive. Both conserved end residues are part of each CDR3. The D gene is left open where the match is weak. Some rows have no size entry. The others give once, few or many, or a class for an expanded clone.

>.|few|12|TRBJ2-7|TRBV28
CASSFRWYEQYF
TGTGCCAGCAGTTTTCGGTGGTACGAGCAGTACTTC
>.|.|13|TRBJ2-1|TRBV6-5
CASNTPGINEQFF
TGCGCCAGCAACACCCCCGGGATCAATGAGCAGTTCTTC
>.|.|15|TRBJ1-3|TRBV7-3
CASSFRGTAGNTIYF
TGTGCCAGCAGCTTTCGGGGGACCGCTGGAAACACCATATATTTT
>.|.|16|TRBJ1-3|TRBV25-1
CASSARWGGSGNTIYF
TGTGCCAGCAGTGCCCGGTGGGGCGGCTCTGGAAACACCATATATTTT
>TRBD1|.|15|TRBJ1-4|TRBV7-9
CSSSARDRYNEKLFF
TGTTCCAGCAGCGCGCGGGACAGATATAATGAAAAACTGTTTTTT
>TRBD2|once|17|TRBJ2-7|TRBV9
CASSSGTSAGEIYEQYF
TGTGCCAGCAGCTCCGGGACGTCGGCGGGAGAGATCTACGAGCAGTACTTC
>.|.|11|TRBJ1-1|TRBV28
CASSFYRKAFF
TGTGCCAGCAGTTTTTACAGAAAAGCTTTCTTT
>TRBD2|.|16|TRBJ2-1|TRBV9
CASSTGTSGSYNEQFF
TGTGCCAGCAGCACCGGGACTAGCGGGAGTTACAATGAGCAGTTCTTC
>TRBD1|.|20|TRBJ1-5|TRBV14
CASSHNTQGAIIYSNQPQHF
TGTGCCAGCAGTCATAACACCCAGGGGGCTATAATATATAGCAATCAGCCCCAGCATTTT
>TRBD1|.|16|TRBJ1-6|TRBV25-1
CASSAGGGQGNSPLHF
TGTGCCAGCAGTGCCGGGGGGGGACAGGGGAATTCACCCCTCCACTTT
>TRBD2|.|15|TRBJ2-7|TRBV27
CASTRTSGLSYEQYF
TGTGCCAGCACTCGGACTAGCGGACTCTCCTACGAGCAGTACTTC
>.|.|14|TRBJ2-1|TRBV13
CASSLRTGHNEQFF
TGTGCCAGCAGCTTAAGAACTGGGCACAATGAGCAGTTCTTC
>TRBD2|.|15|TRBJ2-1|TRBV27
CASSLSLAGGPGQFF
TGTGCCAGCAGTTTATCACTAGCGGGAGGGCCTGGGCAGTTCTTC
>TRBD2|.|16|TRBJ2-7|TRBV7-9
CSSSLGVSGTFYEQYF
TGTTCCAGCAGCTTAGGGGTTAGCGGGACTTTCTACGAGCAGTACTTC
>TRBD2|.|16|TRBJ2-3|TRBV9
CASSVDSGRAIDTQYF
TGTGCCAGCAGCGTAGACAGCGGGAGGGCCATAGATACGCAGTATTTT
>TRBD2|.|15|TRBJ2-1|TRBV4-1
CASRGLAGDYNEQFF
TGCGCCAGCAGGGGACTAGCGGGCGACTACAATGAGCAGTTCTTC
>TRBD1|once|15|TRBJ2-2|TRBV6-6
CASSPPDRGPGELFF
TGTGCCAGCAGTCCCCCCGACAGGGGCCCCGGGGAGCTGTTTTTT
>.|once|16|TRBJ2-7|TRBV10-3
CAISESQGLMGVEQYF
TGTGCCATCAGTGAGTCCCAGGGACTCATGGGGGTCGAGCAGTACTTC
>TRBD1|.|15|TRBJ1-5|TRBV6-1
CASSEQGQLNQPQHF
TGTGCCAGCAGTGAACAGGGACAGCTGAATCAGCCCCAGCATTTT
>.|.|13|TRBJ2-7|TRBV11-3
CASSYSGSYEQYF
TGTGCCAGCAGCTATAGCGGCTCCTACGAGCAGTACTTC
>.|.|14|TRBJ2-7|TRBV28
CASTHGGLHYEQYF
TGTGCCAGCACCCATGGAGGGTTACACTACGAGCAGTACTTC
>TRBD2|.|14|TRBJ2-1|TRBV13
CATGGTSGRSEQFF
TGTGCCACCGGTGGGACTAGCGGGAGGAGTGAGCAGTTCTTC
>TRBD1|.|14|TRBJ2-7|TRBV10-2
CASRTGTGEYEQYF
TGCGCCAGCAGGACCGGGACAGGCGAGTACGAGCAGTACTTC
>TRBD1|once|16|TRBJ1-2|TRBV5-1
CASRSGTGQLNYGYTF
TGCGCCAGCAGGTCCGGGACAGGACAACTTAACTATGGCTACACCTTC
>TRBD1|.|15|TRBJ2-7|TRBV19
CASSIGTGSSYEQYF
TGTGCCAGTAGTATTGGGACAGGTTCTTCCTACGAGCAGTACTTC
>TRBD1|.|13|TRBJ1-2|TRBV28
CASSLERGQGYTF
TGTGCCAGCAGTTTGGAGAGGGGGCAGGGCTACACCTTC
>TRBD1|.|15|TRBJ2-1|TRBV28
CASTIRTGAYNEQFF
TGTGCCAGCACCATAAGGACAGGGGCGTACAATGAGCAGTTCTTC